The 2 T cell receptor beta chains listed next were all sequenced from one sample in a study of T-cell memory formation after mild COVID-19. TCRdb reprocessed the 5' RACE reads via MiXCR and lists one record per CDR3 protein. Among over 150,000 distinct CDR3 sequences listed, 18% were seen once. Sequencing was done on a sample of PBMCs or a T cell subset sorted from them (not recorded which). The receptor source for this set is a man younger than 30 who had mild COVID-19 (a few samples of this study predate the infection). Cell type and time point are not known.

The chain uses TRBV24-1 and TRBJ2-2; no definite D call. Per germline, CDR1 KGHDR and CDR2 SFDVKD. The V gene lost 4 bases and the J gene lost 0 bases, with 5 bases spanning the gap. The CDR3 has 14 residues. The CDR3 spells CATSEGSNTGELFF. Here the CDR3 DNA reads TGTGCCACCAGTGAGGGTTCGAACACCGGGGAGCTGTTTTTT.

In its sample, this clonotype was seen many times. The genes are TRBV28 and TRBJ1-3; possible D gene TRBD1, 6 bases. V lost 2 bases to trimming and J lost 4 bases, with 12 bases between them. CDR1 and CDR2 from the germline V gene are MDHEN and SYDVKM. CDR3 length: 15 amino acids. The CDR3: CASSLGGASGNTIYF. The CDR3 DNA reads TGTGCCAGCAGTTTAGGGGGCGCCTCGGGAAACACCATATATTTT.